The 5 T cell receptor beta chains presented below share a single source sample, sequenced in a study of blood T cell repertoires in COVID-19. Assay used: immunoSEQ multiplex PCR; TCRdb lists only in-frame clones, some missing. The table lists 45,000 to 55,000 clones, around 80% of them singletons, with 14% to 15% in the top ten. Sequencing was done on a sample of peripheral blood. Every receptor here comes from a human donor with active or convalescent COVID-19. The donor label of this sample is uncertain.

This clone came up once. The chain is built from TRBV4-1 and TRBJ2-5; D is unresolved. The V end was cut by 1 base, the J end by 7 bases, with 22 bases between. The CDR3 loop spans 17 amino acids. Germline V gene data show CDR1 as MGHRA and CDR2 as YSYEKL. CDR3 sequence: CASSQGFTVGNLGTQYF. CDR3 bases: TGCGCCAGCAGCCAAGGATTTACAGTTGGTAATCTTGGGACCCAGTACTTC.

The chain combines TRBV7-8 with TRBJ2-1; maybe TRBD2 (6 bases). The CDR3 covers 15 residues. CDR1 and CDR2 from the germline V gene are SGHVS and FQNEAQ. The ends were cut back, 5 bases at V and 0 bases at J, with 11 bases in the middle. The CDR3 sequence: CASSVREISYNEQFF. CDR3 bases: TGTGCCAGCAGCGTCCGGGAGATCTCCTACAATGAGCAGTTCTTC.

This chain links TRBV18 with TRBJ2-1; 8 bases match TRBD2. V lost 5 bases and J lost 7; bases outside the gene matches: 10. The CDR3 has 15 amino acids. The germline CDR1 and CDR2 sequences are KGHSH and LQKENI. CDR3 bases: TGTGCCAGCTCATCGTCACGGGAGGGCCTAAATGAGCAGTTCTTC. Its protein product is CASSSSREGLNEQFF.

The CDR3 is CAWRSGVYGYTF. CDR3 nucleotides: TGTGCCTGGAGATCGGGGGTCTATGGCTACACCTTC. This sequence joins TRBV30 and TRBJ1-2; D possibly corresponds to TRBD1 (5 bases). The V gene lost 3 bases and the J gene lost 4 bases, with 9 bases spanning the gap. Germline V gene data show CDR1 as GTSNPN and CDR2 as SVGIG (reference sequence). This CDR3 spans 12 amino acids. The whole variable domain, filled in from reference TRBV30 and TRBJ1-2, reads SQTIHQWPATLVQPVGSPLSLECTVEGTSNPNLYWYRQAAGRGLQLLFYSVGIGQISSEVPQNLSASRPQDRQFILSSKKLLLSDSGFYLCAWRSGVYGYTFGSGTRLTVV.

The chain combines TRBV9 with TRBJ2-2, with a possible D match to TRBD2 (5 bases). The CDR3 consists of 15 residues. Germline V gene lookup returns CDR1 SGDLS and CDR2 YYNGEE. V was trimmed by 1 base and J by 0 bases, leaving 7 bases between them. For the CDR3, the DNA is TGTGCCAGCAGCGTACCAGCGGCGAACACCGGGGAGCTGTTTTTT. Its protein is CASSVPAANTGELFF.